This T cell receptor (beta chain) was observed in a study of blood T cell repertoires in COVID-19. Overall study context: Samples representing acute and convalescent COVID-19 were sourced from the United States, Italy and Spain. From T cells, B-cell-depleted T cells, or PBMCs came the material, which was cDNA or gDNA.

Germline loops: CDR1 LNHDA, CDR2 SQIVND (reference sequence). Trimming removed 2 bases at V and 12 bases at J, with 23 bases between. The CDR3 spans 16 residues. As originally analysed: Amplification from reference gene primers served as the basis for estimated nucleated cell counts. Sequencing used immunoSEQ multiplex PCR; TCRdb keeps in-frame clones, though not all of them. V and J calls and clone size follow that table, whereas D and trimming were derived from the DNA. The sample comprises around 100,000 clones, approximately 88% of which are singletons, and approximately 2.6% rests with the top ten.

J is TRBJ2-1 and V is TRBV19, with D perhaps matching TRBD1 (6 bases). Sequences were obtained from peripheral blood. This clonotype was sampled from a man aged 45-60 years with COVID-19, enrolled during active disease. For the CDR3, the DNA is TGTGCCAGTAGTATAAGTGCACAGGGTAGAATTGGTAGGCAGTTCTTC. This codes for CASSISAQGRIGRQFF.